This T cell receptor (beta chain) was obtained from a study of T cell responses to AZD1222 COVID-19 vaccine. Notes on the study in general: Vaccination with two AZD1222 doses was followed by a rise in Spike-specific TCR breadth and depth. Possibly, clonal diversity was underestimated; donors were largely white British and included more females.

On this clone: Its antigen remains unknown.

TCRdb keeps only in-frame clones here, not all; method: immunoSEQ multiplex PCR. This table has 120,000 or so clones, 85% to 95% appearing once. Pooling was applied to second doses at about 4 or about 12 weeks. CDR3 length: 15 amino acids. V was cut by 0 bases and J by 6 bases, with 13 bases left in between. Germline values: CDR1 SGHRS, CDR2 YFSETQ. The chain has TRBV5-1 and TRBJ1-5, with D perhaps TRBD1 (6 bases). This sequence was found in an adult who received the AZD1222 COVID-19 vaccine. The specimen was peripheral blood, collected 28 days after the second AZD1222 dose. The CDR3 sequence: CASSLAGGRGQPQHF. For the CDR3, the DNA is TGCGCCAGCAGCTTGGCCGGGGGGCGCGGTCAGCCCCAGCATTTT.